The 6 T cell receptor beta chains below come from one sample, sequenced in a study of T cell responses to AZD1222 COVID-19 vaccine. Method: immunoSEQ multiplex PCR; TCRdb's copy keeps in-frame clones and lacks some. Of under 170,000 clones listed, 80% to 95% are singletons. The source material was peripheral blood, sampled 28 days after the second AZD1222 dose. These receptors were obtained from an adult who received the AZD1222 COVID-19 vaccine.

V gene TRBV27 combines with J gene TRBJ2-2, with TRBD2 as a possible D gene (5 bases). The CDR3 has 16 amino acids. The germline CDR1 and CDR2 sequences are MNHEY and SMNVEV (reference sequence). Trimming shortened V by 1 base and J by 3 bases, and 12 bases separated the two germline ends. The CDR3 sequence: CASSLFGGLDTGELFF. The DNA for the CDR3 is TGTGCCAGCAGTTTATTTGGCGGACTTGACACCGGGGAGCTGTTTTTT.

The genes are TRBV5-4 and TRBJ2-1; 9 bases are a match to TRBD2. The CDR3 has 15 residues. Germline CDR1 reads SGHNT; CDR2 reads YYREEE (reference sequence). The trim removed 4 bases at V and 5 bases at J, leaving 7 bases unmatched. As DNA, the CDR3 is TGTGCCAGCAGCGGAGGGACTAGCCGCGACAATGAGCAGTTCTTC. It encodes CASSGGTSRDNEQFF.

The count of this clone is one. This sequence joins TRBV7-9 and TRBJ1-1; D uncertain. The V end was cut by 5 bases, the J end by 11 bases, with 15 bases between. Germline assignment: CDR1 SEHNR and CDR2 FQNEAQ (reference sequence). This CDR3 region has 12 residues. CDR3 DNA: TGTGCCAGCAGCGCCCCCGTGCCGGGGGCTTTCTTT. This codes for CASSAPVPGAFF. Variable domain in full (rest from reference TRBV7-9 and TRBJ1-1): DTGVSQNPRHKITKRGQNVTFRCDPISEHNRLYWYRQTLGQGPEFLTYFQNEAQLEKSRLLSDRFSAERPKGSFSTLEIQRTEQGDSAMYLCASSAPVPGAFFGQGTRLTVV.

This rearrangement joins TRBV19 to TRBJ1-2; possible D gene TRBD1, 5 bases. Trimming removed 2 bases from V and 8 bases from J, with 18 bases in between. The CDR3 loop spans 15 amino acids. Germline CDR1 LNHDA, CDR2 SQIVND (reference sequence). The CDR3 DNA reads as TGTGCCAGTAGTATAAGTCAGCCCAGGGACGACGGCTACACCTTC. Amino acid sequence: CASSISQPRDDGYTF.

The chain couples TRBV19 to TRBJ2-7; the match to TRBD2 covers 11 bases. The V gene end was trimmed by 5 bases and the J gene end by 2 bases; junction bases not matched to a gene: 14. The germline V gene has CDR1 LNHDA and CDR2 SQIVND (reference sequence). The CDR3 has 18 amino acids. CDR3 loop: CASSAYNSGTSGTYEQYF. As DNA, the CDR3 is TGTGCCAGTAGTGCTTACAATTCCGGGACTAGCGGCACCTACGAGCAGTACTTC.

The chain carries TRBV5-6 and TRBJ2-7; D tentatively reads TRBD1 or TRBD2 (5 bases each). V dropped 4 bases and J dropped 0 bases, with 14 bases sitting between them. The CDR3 extends over 15 amino acids. CDR1 is SGHDT, CDR2 YYEEEE, per germline. CDR3 sequence: CASSGPAGSSYEQYF. DNA for the CDR3: TGTGCCAGCAGCGGCCCGGCAGGGAGCTCCTACGAGCAGTACTTC. The full variable domain, with the rest looked up from reference TRBV5-6 and TRBJ2-7, is DAGVTQSPTHLIKTRGQQVTLRCSPKSGHDTVSWYQQALGQGPQFIFQYYEEEERQRGNFPDRFSGHQFPNYSSELNVNALLLGDSALYLCASSGPAGSSYEQYFGPGTRLTVT.